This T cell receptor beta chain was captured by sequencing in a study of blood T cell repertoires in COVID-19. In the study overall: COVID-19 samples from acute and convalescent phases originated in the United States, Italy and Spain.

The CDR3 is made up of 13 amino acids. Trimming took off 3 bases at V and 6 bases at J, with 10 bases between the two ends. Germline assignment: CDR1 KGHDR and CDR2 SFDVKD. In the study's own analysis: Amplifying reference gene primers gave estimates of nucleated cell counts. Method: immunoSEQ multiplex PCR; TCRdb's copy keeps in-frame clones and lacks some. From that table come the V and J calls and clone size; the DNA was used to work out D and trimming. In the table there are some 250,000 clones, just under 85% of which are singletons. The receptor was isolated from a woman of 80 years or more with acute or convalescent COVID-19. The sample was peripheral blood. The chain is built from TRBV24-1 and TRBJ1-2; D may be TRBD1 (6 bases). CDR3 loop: CATSDTDRNGYTF. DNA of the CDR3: TGTGCCACCAGTGATACGGACAGAAATGGCTACACCTTC.